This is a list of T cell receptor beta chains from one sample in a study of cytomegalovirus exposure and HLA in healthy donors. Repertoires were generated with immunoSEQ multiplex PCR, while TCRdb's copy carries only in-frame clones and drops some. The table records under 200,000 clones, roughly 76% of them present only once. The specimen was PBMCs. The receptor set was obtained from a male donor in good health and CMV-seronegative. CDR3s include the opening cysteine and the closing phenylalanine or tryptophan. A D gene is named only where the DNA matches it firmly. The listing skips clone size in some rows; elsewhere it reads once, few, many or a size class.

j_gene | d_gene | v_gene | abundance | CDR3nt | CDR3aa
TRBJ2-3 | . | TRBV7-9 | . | TGTGCCAGCAGCTTAGTTGGCACGAATACGCAGTATTTT | CASSLVGTNTQYF
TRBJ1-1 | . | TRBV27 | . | TGTGCCAGCAGTTATGTGGCAGGGAACACTGAAGCTTTCTTT | CASSYVAGNTEAFF
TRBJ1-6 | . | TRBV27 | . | TGTGCCAGCTCCCCTGGCAGGGCCCATTCACCCCTCCACTTT | CASSPGRAHSPLHF
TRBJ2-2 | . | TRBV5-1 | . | TGCGCCAGCAGCTTGGGGGCTTCTAACGCCGGGGAGCTGTTTTTT | CASSLGASNAGELFF
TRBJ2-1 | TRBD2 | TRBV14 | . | TGTGCCAGCAGGGTTAGCGGGGGGACCTACAATGAGCAGTTCTTC | CASRVSGGTYNEQFF
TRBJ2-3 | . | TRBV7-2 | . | TGTGCCAGCAGCTTAGCTGGGACAAGCGTGGATACGCAGTATTTT | CASSLAGTSVDTQYF
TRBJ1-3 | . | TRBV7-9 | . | TGTGCCAGCAGCCCGTCGCGCTTAGGGAGGGGCTCTGGAAACACCATATATTTT | CASSPSRLGRGSGNTIYF
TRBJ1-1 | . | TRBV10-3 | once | TGTGCCATCAGTGAGTCGACAGGATGGGGGACTGAAGCTTTCTTT | CAISESTGWGTEAFF
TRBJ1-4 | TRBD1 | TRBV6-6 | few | TGTGCCAGCAGTCCAGGGGGCGGAGGTGAAAAACTGTTTTTT | CASSPGGGGEKLFF
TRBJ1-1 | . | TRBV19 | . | TGTGCCAGTAGTATGTCGCCAGTGAACACTGAAGCTTTCTTT | CASSMSPVNTEAFF
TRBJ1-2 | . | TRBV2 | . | TGTGCCAGCAGTGAAAGCGGAGCCATTGGCTACACCTTC | CASSESGAIGYTF
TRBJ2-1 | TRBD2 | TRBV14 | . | TGTGCCAGCAGCCAAGATAGGAGTCTAGCGGGAAAGAACAATGAGCAGTTCTTC | CASSQDRSLAGKNNEQFF
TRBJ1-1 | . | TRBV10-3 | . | TGTGCCATCAGTGAGTCGAGTGGCACTGAAGCTTTCTTT | CAISESSGTEAFF
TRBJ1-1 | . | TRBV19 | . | TGTGCCAGTAGTCCCAGAGCGGGTTCCGCTGAAGCTTTCTTT | CASSPRAGSAEAFF
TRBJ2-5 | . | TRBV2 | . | TGTGCCAGCAGTGGGGGGCCGGGGCTGCAAGAGACCCAGTACTTC | CASSGGPGLQETQYF
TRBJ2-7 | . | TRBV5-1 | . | TGCGCCAGCAGCTTGGTGGCCGGAGCCTACGAGCAGTACTTC | CASSLVAGAYEQYF
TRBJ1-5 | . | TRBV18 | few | TGTGCCAGCTCCAATAGCAATCAGCCCCAGCATTTT | CASSNSNQPQHF
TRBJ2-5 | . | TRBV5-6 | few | TGTGCCAGCAGCTTGGGGGGCAGGGAAGTGTCCCAGTACTTC | CASSLGGREVSQYF
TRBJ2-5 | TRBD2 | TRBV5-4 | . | TGTGCCAGCAGCTTGGTTTCGGGGGGAGAGACCCAGTACTTC | CASSLVSGGETQYF
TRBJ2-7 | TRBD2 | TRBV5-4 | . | TGTGCCAGCAGCCGCGGGGGGGGCTACGAGCAGTACTTC | CASSRGGGYEQYF
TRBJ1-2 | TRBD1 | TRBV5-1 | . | TGCGCCAGCAGTACGGGACAGGCCTATGGCTACACCTTC | CASSTGQAYGYTF
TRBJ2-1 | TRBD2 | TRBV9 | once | TGTGCCAGCAGCGTAGATCCCGGGGGGAGGAACAATGAGCAGTTCTTC | CASSVDPGGRNNEQFF
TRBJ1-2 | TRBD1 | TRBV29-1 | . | TGCAGCGTTACGTGGGGGGACAGTGGAGGCTATGGCTACACCTTC | CSVTWGDSGGYGYTF
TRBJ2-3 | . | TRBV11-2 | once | TGTGCCAGCAGCCAGGGGCCCCAAGCTGGTTATACGCAGTATTTT | CASSQGPQAGYTQYF
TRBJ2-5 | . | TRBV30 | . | TGTGCCTGCCAGGGTTTTATCCAAGAGACCCAGTACTTC | CACQGFIQETQYF
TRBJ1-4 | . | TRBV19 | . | TGTGCCAGTAGTATGCATCGGGCTAATGAAAAACTGTTTTTT | CASSMHRANEKLFF
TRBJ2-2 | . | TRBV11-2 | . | TGTGCCAGCAGCCTAGGAGGTATCTTGAGAACCGGGGAGCTGTTTTTT | CASSLGGILRTGELFF
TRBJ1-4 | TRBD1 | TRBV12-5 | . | TGTGCTAGTGGTTTGTTGGGACAGAGTGAAAAACTGTTTTTT | CASGLLGQSEKLFF
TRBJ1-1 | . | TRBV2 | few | TGTGCCAGCGGTTCTTATTTGCGGAACACTGAAGCTTTCTTT | CASGSYLRNTEAFF
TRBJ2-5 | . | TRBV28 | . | TGTGCCAGCAGTCACCTCAGCGCGGAAAGCAAAGAGACCCAGTACTTC | CASSHLSAESKETQYF
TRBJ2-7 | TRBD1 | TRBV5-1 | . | TGCGCCAGCAGCTTAGGACAGGGGGCAGTCTACGAGCAGTACTTC | CASSLGQGAVYEQYF
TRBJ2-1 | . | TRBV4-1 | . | TGCGCCAGCAGCATAAGCGGGAATGAGCAGTTCTTC | CASSISGNEQFF
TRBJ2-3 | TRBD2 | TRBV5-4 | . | TGTGCCAGCAGCTTGGGCGGGGGAATCACAGATACGCAGTATTTT | CASSLGGGITDTQYF